Presented here are 17 T cell receptor beta chains from one specimen sequenced in a study of blood T cell repertoires in COVID-19. The table came from immunoSEQ multiplex PCR; TCRdb's copy has only in-frame clones and leaves some out. The sample has approximately 68,000 clones, roughly nine tenths seen once. Sequencing was done on a sample of peripheral blood. The receptor set was obtained from a man aged 50 or older with active COVID-19.

The chain is built from TRBV29-1 and TRBJ1-1, with TRBD1 as a possible D gene (5 bases). The CDR3 length is 14 residues. Trimming removed 3 bases at V and 5 bases at J, with 16 bases between. CDR1 is SQVTM and CDR2 is ANQGSEA in the germline V gene. CDR3 residues: CSVEGGRTGTEAFF. Here the CDR3 DNA reads TGCAGCGTTGAGGGGGGAAGGACTGGGACTGAAGCTTTCTTT.

This rearrangement joins TRBV7-2 to TRBJ1-2; D not resolved. Trimming pared 0 bases from V and 9 bases from J, leaving 11 bases between. The CDR3 totals 13 residues. CDR1 and CDR2 from the germline V gene are SGHTA and FQGNSA. The CDR3 spells CASSLARTLSYTF. The CDR3 nucleotides read TGTGCCAGCAGCTTAGCGCGGACTTTAAGCTACACCTTC.

This clone was observed a few times. This rearrangement joins TRBV5-1 to TRBJ2-1, with 10 nucleotides matching TRBD2. The CDR3 runs to 15 residues. Looked up from germline, CDR1 is SGHRS and CDR2 is YFSETQ. The trim removed 4 bases at V and 6 bases at J, leaving 7 bases unmatched. CDR3 residues: CASSPSGGAFNEQFF. As DNA, the CDR3 is TGCGCCAGCAGCCCAAGCGGGGGGGCCTTCAATGAGCAGTTCTTC.

The CDR3 DNA follows: TGCGCCAGCAGCTTAATATCTTCGGACAGGGGACAAAGATATGGCTACACCTTC. Translated, it gives CASSLISSDRGQRYGYTF. This chain links TRBV5-1 with TRBJ1-2; the match to TRBD1 covers 9 bases. Germline CDR1 SGHRS, CDR2 YFSETQ. Losses at the gene ends were 2 bases for V and 5 bases for J; bases not matched to a gene: 16. The CDR3 has 18 amino acids.

The chain links TRBV6-5 to TRBJ2-7; 11 nucleotides align to TRBD1. The CDR3 consists of 15 residues. The junction had 5 bases not matched to a gene; V was cut back by 5 bases and J by 2 bases. Germline lookup yields CDR1 MNHEY and CDR2 SVGAGI. CDR3 sequence reads: CASSPAGQGAYEQYF. For the CDR3, the DNA is TGTGCCAGCAGTCCAGCGGGACAGGGGGCCTACGAGCAGTACTTC.

The chain employs TRBV7-3 and TRBJ2-6; 8 bases are shared with TRBD1. From germline, CDR1 is SGHTA and CDR2 FQGTGA. V was pared by 1 base and J by 1 base, with 9 bases of the junction left unmatched. This CDR3 comprises 19 residues. CDR3 coding DNA: TGTGCCAGCAGCTTAATCCCGACAGGGGTTTCTTCTGGGGCCAACGTCCTGACTTTC. Protein product: CASSLIPTGVSSGANVLTF.

This chain links TRBV7-9 with TRBJ2-2; 7 positions match TRBD2. CDR1 and CDR2 from the germline V gene are SEHNR and FQNEAQ (reference sequence). The CDR3 consists of 15 residues. The ends lost 1 base at V and 5 bases at J; junction bases unmatched: 4. The CDR3 bases are TGTGCCAGCAGCTTAGGGCTAGCGGAGACCGGGGAGCTGTTTTTT. The encoded protein is CASSLGLAETGELFF.

The J gene is TRBJ2-3, the V gene TRBV6-4, with 7 bases identical to TRBD1. Per the germline V gene, CDR1 is MRHNA and CDR2 is SNTAGT. The CDR3 is 14 residues long. The J segment lost 1 base and the V segment lost 3 bases, leaving 1 base of the junction unmatched. DNA of the CDR3: TGTGCCAGCAGTGAAACAGGGGGCACAGATACGCAGTATTTT. It yields the protein CASSETGGTDTQYF.

The rearrangement uses TRBV6-2 or TRBV6-3 and TRBJ2-3; TRBD2 might be the D (6 bases). The CDR3 contains 16 residues. V was pared by 0 bases and J by 4 bases, with 14 bases between. Per the germline V gene, CDR1 is MNHEY and CDR2 is SVGEGT. The CDR3 protein is CASSYSRPGDADTQYF. The CDR3 nucleotides are TGTGCCAGCAGTTACTCTAGGCCGGGGGACGCAGATACGCAGTATTTT.

The gene calls are TRBV5-1 and TRBJ2-7; 10 bases match TRBD2. J gave up 6 bases and V 4 bases, and 10 bases lay outside the gene matches. The CDR3 runs 15 residues. Germline CDR1 is SGHRS and CDR2 is YFSETQ. DNA of the CDR3: TGCGCCAGCAGCAAGGGACTAGCGAGCGTCCGCGAGCAGTACTTC. This codes for CASSKGLASVREQYF.

This rearrangement joins TRBV3-1 (or the pseudogene TRBV3-2) to TRBJ2-7; 10 nucleotides align to TRBD2. The J segment lost 5 bases and the V segment lost 3 bases, leaving 10 bases of the junction unmatched. CDR3 length: 16 amino acids. Germline V CDR1 and CDR2: LGHDT, YNNKEL (reference sequence). The CDR3 DNA follows: TGTGCCAGCAGCCAGACCCCTAGCGGGAGATGGAACGAGCAGTACTTC. Translated: CASSQTPSGRWNEQYF.

The V gene is TRBV3-1 (or the pseudogene TRBV3-2), the J gene TRBJ2-3; D might be TRBD1 (5 bases). The V gene's germline CDR1 is LGHDT and CDR2 YNNKEL (reference sequence). V gave up 0 bases and J gave up 4 bases, with 17 bases separating them. CDR3 length equals 17 residues. The CDR3 region is CASSQDSARVVADTQYF. The CDR3 coding sequence is TGTGCCAGCAGCCAAGATTCCGCCAGGGTAGTTGCAGATACGCAGTATTTT.

The rearrangement joins TRBV24-1 to TRBJ2-7; 8 positions agree with TRBD1. The CDR3 sequence is 15 residues long. Germline loops: CDR1 KGHDR, CDR2 SFDVKD. Trimming cost V 3 bases and J 2 bases; bases outside gene matches: 5. CDR3 region: CATSDGRQGTYEQYF. The CDR3 DNA is TGTGCCACCAGTGATGGGCGACAGGGGACCTACGAGCAGTACTTC.

The chain carries TRBV10-3 and TRBJ2-1, with D possibly being TRBD2 (6 bases). This CDR3 has 12 amino acids. Germline V gene sequence: CDR1 ENHRY, CDR2 SYGVKD. V lost 7 bases, J lost 6 bases, and 10 bases lay in between. This CDR3 is CAITGGGNEQFF. CDR3 nucleotides: TGTGCCATCACCGGGGGTGGCAATGAGCAGTTCTTC.

The CDR3 loop is CASSYAIAGAKNIQYF. In DNA form, the CDR3 reads TGTGCCAGCAGCTATGCCATTGCGGGAGCCAAAAACATTCAGTACTTC. This chain connects TRBV27 to TRBJ2-4, with D perhaps matching TRBD2 (5 bases). V was trimmed by 6 bases and J by 0 bases, leaving 15 bases between them. This CDR3 region has 16 residues. The germline gives CDR1 MNHEY, CDR2 SMNVEV (reference sequence).

The chain links TRBV7-3 to TRBJ1-1; D gene uncertain. The length of the CDR3 is 14 residues. The germline V gene has CDR1 SGHTA and CDR2 FQGTGA. Trimming stripped 5 bases from V and 1 base from J, with 11 bases between. In nucleotides, the CDR3 is TGTGCCAGCAGCCGAACCAGTGCGAACACTGAAGCTTTCTTT. Translated: CASSRTSANTEAFF.

This rearrangement joins TRBV5-6 to TRBJ2-7; 9 nucleotides match TRBD1. With V trimmed by 3 bases and J by 3 bases, 4 bases remained unmatched. The CDR3 contains 14 residues. Germline assignment: CDR1 SGHDT and CDR2 YYEEEE. The CDR3 nucleotides read TGTGCCAGCAGCTCCGGGACAGGGAACTACGAGCAGTACTTC. It is translated as CASSSGTGNYEQYF.